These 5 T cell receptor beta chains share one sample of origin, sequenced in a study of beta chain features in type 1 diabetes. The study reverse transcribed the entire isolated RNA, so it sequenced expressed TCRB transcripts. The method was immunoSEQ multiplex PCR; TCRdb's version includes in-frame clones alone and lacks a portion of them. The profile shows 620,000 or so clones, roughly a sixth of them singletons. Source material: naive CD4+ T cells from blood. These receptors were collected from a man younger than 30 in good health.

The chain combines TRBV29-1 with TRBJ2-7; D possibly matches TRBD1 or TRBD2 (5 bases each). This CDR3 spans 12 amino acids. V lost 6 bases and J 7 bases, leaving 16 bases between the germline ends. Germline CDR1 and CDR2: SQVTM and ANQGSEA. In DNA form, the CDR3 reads TGCAGCGTCCGGGACCAGGTCGGAGAGCAGTACTTC. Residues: CSVRDQVGEQYF.

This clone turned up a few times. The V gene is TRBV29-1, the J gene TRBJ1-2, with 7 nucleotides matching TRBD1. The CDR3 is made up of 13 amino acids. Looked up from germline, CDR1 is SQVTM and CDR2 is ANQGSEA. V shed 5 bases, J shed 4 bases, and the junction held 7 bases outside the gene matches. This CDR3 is CSVRGGTVYGYTF. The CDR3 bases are TGCAGCGTTCGTGGGGGGACAGTCTATGGCTACACCTTC.

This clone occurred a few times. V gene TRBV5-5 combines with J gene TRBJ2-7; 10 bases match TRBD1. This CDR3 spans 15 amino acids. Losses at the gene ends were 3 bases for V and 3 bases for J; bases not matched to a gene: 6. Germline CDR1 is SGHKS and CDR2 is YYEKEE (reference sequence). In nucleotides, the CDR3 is TGTGCCAGCAGCTGGAGGACAGGGGGTGTCTACGAGCAGTACTTC. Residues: CASSWRTGGVYEQYF.

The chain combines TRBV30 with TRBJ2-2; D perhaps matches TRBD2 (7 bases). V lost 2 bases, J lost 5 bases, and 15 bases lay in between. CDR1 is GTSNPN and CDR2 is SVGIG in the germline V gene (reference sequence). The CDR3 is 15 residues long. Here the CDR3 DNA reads TGTGCCTGGAGTCGCCAGGGGAGGGGAACCGGGGAGCTGTTTTTT. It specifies CAWSRQGRGTGELFF.

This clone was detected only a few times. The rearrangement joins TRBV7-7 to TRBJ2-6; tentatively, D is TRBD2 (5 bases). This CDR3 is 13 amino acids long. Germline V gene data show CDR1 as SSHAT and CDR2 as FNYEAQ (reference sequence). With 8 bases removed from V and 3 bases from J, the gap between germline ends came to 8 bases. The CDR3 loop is CASRGFGANVLTF. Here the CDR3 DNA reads TGTGCCAGCCGAGGGTTTGGGGCCAACGTCCTGACTTTC.